This T cell receptor beta chain came from a study of shared clonotypes between healthy human individuals. CD4+ cell separation produced CD45RA+ naive and CD45RA-negative memory subsets. This CDR3 is built from 12 residues. CDR1 and CDR2 (germline): SGHRS, YFSETQ. The V gene lost 4 bases and the J gene lost 2 bases, with 7 bases spanning the gap. To note about this clone: The sample has other DNA sequences that encode this CDR3 too.

Only in-frame clones appear in the TCRdb table, and some are missing; sequencing was by immunoSEQ multiplex PCR. The repertoire holds approximately 2,300,000 clones, with just under 95% as singletons. This chain uses TRBV5-1 with TRBJ2-7, with D unclear. The receptor was isolated from a man aged 18 to 30 in good health. Some clones in this sample may be carry-over from other donors' samples. The sample comprised naive CD4+ T cells from PBMCs. Subset denoted: CD45RA+ positively selected. The CDR3 here is CASSPPTYEQYF. The DNA for the CDR3 is TGCGCCAGCAGCCCCCCGACCTACGAGCAGTACTTC.